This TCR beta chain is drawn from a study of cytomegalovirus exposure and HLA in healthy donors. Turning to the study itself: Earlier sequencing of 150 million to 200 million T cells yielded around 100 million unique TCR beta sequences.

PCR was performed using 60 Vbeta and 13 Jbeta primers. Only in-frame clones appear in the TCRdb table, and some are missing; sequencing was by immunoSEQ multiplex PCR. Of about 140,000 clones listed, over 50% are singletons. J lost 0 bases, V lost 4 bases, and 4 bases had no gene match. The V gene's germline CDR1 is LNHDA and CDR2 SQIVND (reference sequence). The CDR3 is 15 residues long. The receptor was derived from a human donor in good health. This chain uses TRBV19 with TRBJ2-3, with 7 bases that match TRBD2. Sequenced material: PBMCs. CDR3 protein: CASSSSGGSTDTQYF. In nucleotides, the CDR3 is TGTGCCAGTAGTAGCTCGGGAGGCAGCACAGATACGCAGTATTTT.